This T cell receptor (beta chain) was profiled in a study of shared clonotypes between healthy human individuals. Deep-level settings were used for running the assay. The authors loaded about 200 ng DNA, roughly 33,000 T cell genomes, into sorted-subset replicate PCRs. Sequencing used immunoSEQ multiplex PCR; TCRdb keeps in-frame clones, though not all of them. Among fewer than 1 million clones listed, 90% to 97% were seen once. V was cut by 0 bases and J by 3 bases, with 10 bases left in between. Germline lookup yields CDR1 SGHTS and CDR2 YDEGEE. The CDR3 extends over 14 amino acids. The naive CD8 fraction comprised CD45RO-negative cells positively selected for CCR7 and excluded terminally differentiated effector memory CD45RA+ cells.

The chain recombines TRBV5-8 with TRBJ2-7; D is unresolved. Sequencing used naive CD8+ T cells sorted from blood. This TCR was sampled from a young man in good health. The CDR3 DNA reads as TGTGCCAGCAGCTTGGCCGGGCTTCACTACGAGCAGTACTTC. Translating gives CASSLAGLHYEQYF.